This TCR beta chain was identified during a study of CD8 T cells in ankylosing spondylitis. Whole-study results and caveats: Roughly eight highly homologous variants formed a TCR beta motif that appeared characteristic of ankylosing spondylitis blood.

TCRdb called the 5' RACE reads again in MiXCR, with one record for every CDR3 protein. The sample holds about 250,000 distinct CDR3 sequences, about 11% seen once. This clonotype was seen a handful of times. What it binds is not known. The CDR3 length is 15 residues. Germline CDR1 and CDR2: GTSNPN and SVGIG (reference sequence). V lost 1 base, J lost 0 bases, and 10 bases lay in between. The sample taken for sequencing was blood, either unsorted or a sorted T cell fraction (not recorded which). The clonotype was recovered from a male donor with ankylosing spondylitis or in good health (not recorded which). The chain employs TRBV30 and TRBJ1-5; D unresolved. The CDR3 reads CAWSGGLVSNQPQHF. Written as DNA, the CDR3 is TGTGCCTGGAGTGGAGGACTCGTTAGCAATCAGCCCCAGCATTTT.